One and the same sample provided the 29 T cell receptor beta chains below, sequenced in a study of CD8 T cells in ankylosing spondylitis. MiXCR was run by TCRdb on the 5' RACE reads, yielding one entry per CDR3 protein. The table lists hundreds of thousands of distinct CDR3 sequences, approximately 9% of them singletons. Sequenced material: blood, either unsorted or a sorted T cell fraction (not recorded which). The receptors derive from a male donor with ankylosing spondylitis or in good health (not recorded which).

The table lists this clonotype with many counts. The V and J genes are TRBV21-1 and TRBJ1-5; TRBD1, as called in the table, went unchecked against the DNA. TRBV21-1 is a documented pseudogene. The CDR3 covers 18 residues. As DNA, the CDR3 is TGTGCCAGCAGCTACTGGCCCCAGGGGGCCGATAGCAATCAGCCCCAGCATTTT. Encoded protein: CASSYWPQGADSNQPQHF.

This clonotype was detected many times. The chain is built from TRBV5-1 and TRBJ2-1; 7 bases are shared with TRBD2. Per the germline V gene, CDR1 is SGHRS and CDR2 is YFSETQ. V trimming: 1 base; J trimming: 7 bases; junction bases outside the gene matches: 8. The CDR3 runs to 15 residues. This CDR3 is CASSLTSVVGNEQFF. The CDR3 region has the DNA TGCGCCAGCAGCTTGACTAGCGTGGTGGGGAATGAGCAGTTCTTC.

As concerns this clonotype: With a much larger clone just one base away, this may be a read error. This chain links TRBV29-1 with TRBJ2-1; D uncertain. V lost 1 base and J lost 9, with 4 bases in between. This CDR3 has 10 residues. In germline, CDR1 is SQVTM, CDR2 ANQGSEA. Here the CDR3 DNA reads TGCAGCGTTGAAGGATTTGAGCAGTTCTTC. It yields the protein CSVEGFEQFF.

This clonotype has a count of ten or more. The V and J genes are TRBV25-1 and TRBJ1-2; D is uncertain. CDR1 and CDR2 from the germline V gene are MGHDK and SYGVNS. V was trimmed by 7 bases and J by 2 bases, leaving 8 bases between them. The CDR3 covers 12 residues. The CDR3 DNA is TGTGCCAGCAAGGGCAGCAACTATGGCTACACCTTC. This sequence encodes CASKGSNYGYTF.

The chain joins TRBV3-1 to TRBJ1-1; tentatively, D is TRBD1 (6 bases). Trimming removed 0 bases from V and 8 bases from J, with 34 bases in between. The CDR3 sequence is 21 residues long. Germline lookup yields CDR1 LGHDT and CDR2 YNNKEL (reference sequence). CDR3 region: CASSQDLGSSGDRWGGFEAFF. In nucleotides, the CDR3 is TGTGCCAGCAGCCAAGATTTGGGGTCTAGCGGAGACAGGTGGGGTGGATTCGAAGCTTTCTTT.

This clonotype was observed many times. V is TRBV7-2 and J is TRBJ2-3; TRBD2 might be the D (7 bases). V was pared by 0 bases and J by 5 bases, with 9 bases between. Germline V gene sequence: CDR1 SGHTA, CDR2 FQGNSA. The CDR3 length is 14 residues. CDR3 sequence reads: CASSLAGGQDTQYF. For the CDR3, the DNA is TGTGCCAGCAGCTTAGCGGGGGGGCAAGATACGCAGTATTTT.

This clonotype was seen repeatedly, ten times or more. The chain uses TRBV5-6 and TRBJ2-2; 9 nucleotides match TRBD1. V trimming: 3 bases; J trimming: 7 bases; junction bases outside the gene matches: 4. The germline CDR1 and CDR2 sequences are SGHDT and YYEEEE. This CDR3 has 14 amino acids. DNA for the CDR3: TGTGCCAGCAGCTGGGACAGGGTTAGCGGGGAGCTGTTTTTT. Residues: CASSWDRVSGELFF.

There are a few counts of this clonotype. This chain joins TRBV7-2 and TRBJ2-7; TRBD2 aligns across 7 bases. V dropped 0 bases and J dropped 6; count of bases not matched to a gene: 5. Germline CDR1 is SGHTA and CDR2 is FQGNSA. This CDR3 spans 14 amino acids. As DNA, the CDR3 is TGTGCCAGCAGCTTAGCTAGTGGGAGGGCCGAGCAGTACTTC. Protein sequence: CASSLASGRAEQYF. The complete variable domain, with remaining parts taken from reference TRBV7-2 and TRBJ2-7, reads GAGVSQSPSNKVTEKGKDVELRCDPISGHTALYWYRQSLGQGLEFLIYFQGNSAPDKSGLPSDRFSAERTGGSVSTLTIQRTQQEDSAVYLCASSLASGRAEQYFGPGTRLTVT.

This clonotype appeared many times. V usage is TRBV14 and J usage is TRBJ1-2; D is possibly TRBD1 (6 bases). V lost 4 bases and J lost 8, with 14 bases in between. The V gene's germline CDR1 is SGHDN and CDR2 FVKESK. This CDR3 has 13 amino acids. The CDR3 DNA reads as TGTGCCAGCAGCCGACTACAGGGTGACGGCTACACCTTC. Protein product: CASSRLQGDGYTF.

The rearrangement links TRBV18 to TRBJ2-2, with D perhaps TRBD1 or TRBD2 (5 bases each). V lost 4 bases, J lost 9 bases, and 9 bases lay in between. The CDR3 spans 12 residues. Germline assignment: CDR1 KGHSH and CDR2 LQKENI. The chain's CDR3 is CASSRDPRELFF. As DNA, the CDR3 is TGTGCCAGCTCACGGGACCCCCGGGAGCTGTTTTTT.

This clonotype came up many times. The rearrangement uses TRBV27 and TRBJ2-2; 7 bases agree with TRBD2. CDR1 is MNHEY, CDR2 SMNVEV, per germline (reference sequence). This CDR3 has 16 amino acids. Germline trimming cut 6 bases from V and 1 base from J; bases unmatched to any gene: 8. CDR3: CASRFGGSRNTGELFF. CDR3 bases: TGTGCCAGCAGGTTCGGGGGGTCGAGGAACACCGGGGAGCTGTTTTTT.

In this sample, this clonotype turned up a few times. The chain uses TRBV29-1 and TRBJ1-2, with 7 bases matching TRBD1. Germline V gene data show CDR1 as SQVTM and CDR2 as ANQGSEA. The CDR3 has 11 amino acids. CDR3 region: CRVTGDYGYTF. In DNA, the CDR3 is TGCAGGGTAACAGGGGATTATGGCTACACCTTC.

The table lists this clonotype with many counts. The chain employs TRBV5-1 and TRBJ2-3; 11 bases match TRBD2. The CDR3 loop spans 17 amino acids. V lost 4 bases and J lost 0; bases outside the gene matches: 7. CDR1 is SGHRS and CDR2 is YFSETQ in the germline V gene. CDR3 sequence reads: CASSTGTSGTSTDTQYF. The CDR3 coding sequence is TGCGCCAGCAGCACCGGGACTAGCGGCACTAGCACAGATACGCAGTATTTT.

This clonotype was detected ten times or more. The chain employs TRBV19 and TRBJ1-5; D gene uncertain. Germline V gives CDR1 LNHDA, CDR2 SQIVND (reference sequence). This CDR3 is 13 amino acids long. Trimming took 1 base from V and 5 from J, leaving 6 bases between them. For the CDR3, the DNA is TGTGCCAGTAGTATAGTTGGGGATCAGCCCCAGCATTTT. The encoded protein is CASSIVGDQPQHF.

This clonotype was seen ten or more times. The V gene is TRBV4-2, the J gene TRBJ1-2; a possible D gene is TRBD1 (5 bases). Trimming cost V 3 bases and J 3 bases, with 8 bases left between them. The CDR3 totals 13 residues. Germline V gene data show CDR1 as LGHNA and CDR2 as YNFKEQ. The CDR3 sequence is CASSQGQYYGYTF. Here the CDR3 DNA reads TGTGCCAGCAGCCAGGGGCAGTACTATGGCTACACCTTC.

This clonotype was picked up a small number of times. The V call is TRBV20-1, the J call TRBJ1-4, with D possibly matching TRBD1 (6 bases). Germline V gene lookup returns CDR1 DFQATT and CDR2 SNEGSKA (reference sequence). This CDR3 comprises 14 residues. Trimming left V 1 base short and J 4 bases short, with 10 bases between. The CDR3 sequence is CSARGGGGNEKLFF. CDR3 coding DNA: TGCAGTGCTAGAGGGGGAGGGGGTAATGAAAAACTGTTTTTT.

This clonotype was detected ten times or more. V is TRBV12-3 or TRBV12-4 and J is TRBJ2-2; unclear D gene. The CDR3 loop spans 12 amino acids. V was cut by 2 bases and J by 4 bases, with 2 bases left in between. The CDR3 DNA reads TGTGCCAGCAGTTTAACCACCGGGGAGCTGTTTTTT. Its protein is CASSLTTGELFF.

This clonotype appeared many times. V gene TRBV6-5 combines with J gene TRBJ1-1; 9 bases fit TRBD1. The CDR3 contains 15 residues. From germline, CDR1 is MNHEY and CDR2 SVGAGI. V was pared by 4 bases and J by 6 bases, with 9 bases of the junction left unmatched. CDR3 sequence reads: CASSLQGAIGSEAFF. CDR3 nucleotides: TGTGCCAGCAGTTTACAGGGGGCGATCGGGTCTGAAGCTTTCTTT.

This clonotype was counted at least ten times. The chain links TRBV9 to TRBJ1-3; tentative D call: TRBD1 (6 bases). V gave up 4 bases and J gave up 4 bases, with 18 bases separating them. In germline, CDR1 is SGDLS, CDR2 YYNGEE. The CDR3 has 16 amino acids. The CDR3 loop is CASSSAGGGSGNTIYF. The DNA of the CDR3 is TGTGCCAGCAGCTCCGCCGGAGGGGGGTCCGGAAACACCATATATTTT.

In its sample, this clonotype was seen many times. The chain employs TRBV18 and TRBJ2-3, with 9 bases aligning to TRBD1. Germline trimming cut 0 bases from V and 3 bases from J; bases unmatched to any gene: 7. The CDR3 has 17 amino acids. Per the germline V gene, CDR1 is KGHSH and CDR2 is LQKENI. The CDR3 coding sequence is TGTGCCAGCTCACCACCGAATACAGGGGGCAAGACAGATACGCAGTATTTT. This encodes CASSPPNTGGKTDTQYF.

The sample holds a few counts of this clonotype. The J gene is TRBJ1-5, the V gene TRBV29-1, with D maybe TRBD1 (6 bases). This CDR3 spans 16 amino acids. V lost 6 bases and J lost 5, with 23 bases in between. Per germline, CDR1 SQVTM and CDR2 ANQGSEA. The CDR3 region has the DNA TGCAGCGTCCTCCTGACAGGAGGCAACCCTGATCAGCCCCAGCATTTT. Its translation is CSVLLTGGNPDQPQHF.

There are many counts of this clonotype. The chain uses TRBV4-2 and TRBJ2-3; D call uncertain. Germline CDR1 reads LGHNA; CDR2 reads YNFKEQ. The V and J ends lost 0 bases and 1 base respectively, with 5 bases between them. CDR3 size: 14 residues. CDR3 DNA: TGTGCCAGCAGCCAAGATACTGGCACAGATACGCAGTATTTT. It yields the protein CASSQDTGTDTQYF.

This clonotype was detected ten times or more. This sequence joins TRBV7-8 and TRBJ2-1; D unclear. The CDR3 consists of 15 residues. The V end lost 1 base, the J end lost 0 bases, and 7 bases lay between the germline ends. The germline gives CDR1 SGHVS, CDR2 FQNEAQ. The chain's CDR3 is CASSLVTSSYNEQFF. The CDR3 nucleotides read TGTGCCAGCAGCTTAGTAACGAGCTCCTACAATGAGCAGTTCTTC.

This clonotype was found many times. The gene calls are TRBV6-2 or TRBV6-3 and TRBJ2-3, with 8 bases matching TRBD2. The J segment lost 1 base and the V segment lost 2 bases, leaving 5 bases of the junction unmatched. The length of the CDR3 is 16 residues. Germline CDR1 and CDR2: MNHEY and SVGEGT. CDR3 in DNA: TGTGCCAGCAGTTACAGTCTAGCGGGTGGCACAGATACGCAGTATTTT. It translates to CASSYSLAGGTDTQYF.

V and J are TRBV20-1 and TRBJ1-2; 11 bases line up with TRBD1. CDR1 and CDR2 from the germline V gene are DFQATT and SNEGSKA (reference sequence). V was clipped by 5 bases and J by 8 bases; unmatched bases: 7. The CDR3 is 13 residues long. CDR3 amino acids: CSADQGQGDGYTF. CDR3 nucleotides: TGCAGTGCTGACCAGGGACAGGGGGACGGCTACACCTTC.

This clonotype came up many times. V and J are TRBV6-2 or TRBV6-3 and TRBJ2-1, with TRBD2 matching 12 bases. Germline V gene sequence: CDR1 MNHEY, CDR2 SVGEGT. This CDR3 is 16 amino acids long. The J segment lost 4 bases and the V segment lost 2 bases, leaving 3 bases of the junction unmatched. CDR3 DNA: TGTGCCAGCAGTTACCCCACTAGCGGGAGGTACAATGAGCAGTTCTTC. This encodes CASSYPTSGRYNEQFF.

In this sample, this clonotype turned up many times. V gene TRBV20-1 combines with J gene TRBJ2-3, with 11 positions matching TRBD2. The germline CDR1 and CDR2 sequences are DFQATT and SNEGSKA (reference sequence). The V gene end was trimmed by 2 bases and the J gene end by 4 bases; junction bases not matched to a gene: 5. This CDR3 is 15 amino acids long. CDR3 in amino acids: CSARSLAGDPDTQYF. The DNA for the CDR3 is TGCAGTGCTAGATCACTAGCGGGGGATCCAGATACGCAGTATTTT.

This clonotype was counted at least ten times. The chain recombines TRBV12-3 or TRBV12-4 with TRBJ2-3; 7 nucleotides match TRBD2. Trimming cost V 4 bases and J 1 base; bases outside gene matches: 8. This CDR3 contains 16 residues. The CDR3 spells CASSSARGEGTDTQYF. CDR3 DNA: TGTGCCAGCAGTTCCGCCCGGGGGGAGGGCACAGATACGCAGTATTTT.

On this clonotype itself: The junction differs from germline at one of its ends, possibly a read error. The chain carries TRBV5-1 and TRBJ2-7; possibly TRBD1 for D (5 bases). CDR3 size: 14 residues. CDR1 and CDR2 from the germline V gene are SGHRS and YFSETQ. The CDR3 sequence: CASSLEGYSFEQYF. In nucleotides, the CDR3 is TGCGCCAGCAGCTTGGAGGGGTACTCCTTCGAGCAGTACTTC.